This T cell receptor (beta chain) was sequenced during a study of blood T cell repertoires in COVID-19. The overall study: Researchers got acute and convalescent COVID-19 samples from the United States, Italy and Spain. Sources were T cells, B-cell-depleted T cells, or PBMCs; the material itself was cDNA or gDNA.

In the source study's methods: Scientists estimated how many nucleated cells there were by amplifying reference gene primers. TCRdb's copy holds only in-frame clones and misses some; the assay was immunoSEQ multiplex PCR. That table supplies the V and J calls and clone size; D and trimming were determined from the DNA. The sample has about 100,000 clones, around 92% seen once. The TCR was taken from a young man with acute or convalescent COVID-19. The sample consisted of peripheral blood.

In DNA form, the CDR3 reads TGTGCCAGTGGGCCGGGACAGGGGGCTAGGAGTTACTATGGCTACACCTTC. This encodes CASGPGQGARSYYGYTF. The chain carries TRBV19 and TRBJ1-2, with 12 bases identical to TRBD1. The V segment lost 8 bases and the J segment 3 bases; nucleotides outside the gene matches: 13. CDR3 length: 17 amino acids. CDR1 and CDR2 (germline): LNHDA, SQIVND (reference sequence).